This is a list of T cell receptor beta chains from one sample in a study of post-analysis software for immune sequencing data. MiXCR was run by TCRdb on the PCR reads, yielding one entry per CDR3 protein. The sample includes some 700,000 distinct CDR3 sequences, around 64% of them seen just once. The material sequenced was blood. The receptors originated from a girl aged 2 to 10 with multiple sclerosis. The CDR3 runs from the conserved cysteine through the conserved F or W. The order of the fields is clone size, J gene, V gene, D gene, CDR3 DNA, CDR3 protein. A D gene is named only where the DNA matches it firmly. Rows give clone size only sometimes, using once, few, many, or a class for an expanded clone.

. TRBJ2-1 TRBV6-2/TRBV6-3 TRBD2 TGTGCCAGCAGTGGGGGACTAGACTCCTACAATGAGCAGTTCTTC CASSGGLDSYNEQFF
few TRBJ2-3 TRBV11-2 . TGCGCCAGCAGCTTATTTGGACAGAGACCTACAGATACGCAGTATTTT CASSLFGQRPTDTQYF
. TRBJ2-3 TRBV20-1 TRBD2 TGCAGTGCAGCACGCGGGAGGGCGGGAGATACGCAGTATTTT CSAARGRAGDTQYF
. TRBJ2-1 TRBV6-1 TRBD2 TGTGCCAGCAGTGAATCTCTAGCGGGAGGTAGCAATGAGCAGTTCTTC CASSESLAGGSNEQFF
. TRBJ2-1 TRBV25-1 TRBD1 TGTGCCAGCAGTGATGCGACAGGGGAAAGGGGTGAGCAGTTCTTC CASSDATGERGEQFF
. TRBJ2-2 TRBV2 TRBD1 TGTGCCAGCAGCGACGGCAGATGGACAGGGATCAACACCGGGGAGCTGTTTTTT CASSDGRWTGINTGELFF
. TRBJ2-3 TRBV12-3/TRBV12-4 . TGTGCCACCACCCCTTCTCTAGGGGCTATCACAGATACGCAGTATTTT CATTPSLGAITDTQYF
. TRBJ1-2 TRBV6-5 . TGTGCCAGCAGCCTTGACGGCCTTGGCTACACCTTC CASSLDGLGYTF
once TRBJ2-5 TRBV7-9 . TGTGCCAGCAGCTTATCGGGCGCTCGAGAGACCCAGTACTTC CASSLSGARETQYF
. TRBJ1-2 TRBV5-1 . TGCGCCAGCAGCTTGGACACCCTCTCTGGCTACACCTTC CASSLDTLSGYTF
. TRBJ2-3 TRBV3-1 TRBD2 TGTGCCAGCAGCCAAGATGGGCGGGATCTAGCGGGAGTCATCACAGATACGCAGTATTTT CASSQDGRDLAGVITDTQYF
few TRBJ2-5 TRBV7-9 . TGTGCCAGCAGCCCCGACCCGCCAGGGACCCAGTACTTC CASSPDPPGTQYF
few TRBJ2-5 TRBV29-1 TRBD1 TGCAGCATTGTACGACAGGGTCGTTCGGGTGAGCAGTACTTC CSIVRQGRSGEQYF
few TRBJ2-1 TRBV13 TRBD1 TGTGCCAGCAGCCCGCGGGACAGGGGGCTGGATGAGCAGTTCTTC CASSPRDRGLDEQFF
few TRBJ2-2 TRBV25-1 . TGTGCCAGCAGTGAATCAGGGTTTGCAGGGAGAGGCACCGGGGAGCTGTTTTTT CASSESGFAGRGTGELFF
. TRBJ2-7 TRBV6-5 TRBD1 TGTGCCAGCAGTCCTAACAGGGGGGCCTACGAGCAGTACTTC CASSPNRGAYEQYF
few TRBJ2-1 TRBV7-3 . TGTGCCAGCAGCCCCCGGTACTACGACAATGAGCAGTTCTTC CASSPRYYDNEQFF
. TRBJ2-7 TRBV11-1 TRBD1 TGTGCCAGCAGCTTAGCTTATCCGGGACAGGGGACCAACGAGCAGTACTTC CASSLAYPGQGTNEQYF
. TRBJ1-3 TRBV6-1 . TGTGCCAGCACCCCAGACTGGTCCTCTGGAAACACCATATATTTT CASTPDWSSGNTIYF
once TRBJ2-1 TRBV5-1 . TGCGCCAGCAGCGATCCCGGGCCCTACAATGAGCAGTTCTTC CASSDPGPYNEQFF
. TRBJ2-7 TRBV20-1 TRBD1 TGCAGTGCTAGAGAACAGGGGCTCATAATAGGCGAGCAGTACTTC CSAREQGLIIGEQYF
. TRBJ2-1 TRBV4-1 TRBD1 TGCGCCAGCAGCCAAGGCAGGGGGCGAAATAGGGCTTACAATGAGCAGTTCTTC CASSQGRGRNRAYNEQFF
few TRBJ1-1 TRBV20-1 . TGCAGTGCTAGAGCGGAAGGGTTCGGGACTGAAGCTTTCTTT CSARAEGFGTEAFF
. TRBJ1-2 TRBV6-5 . TGTGCCAGCAGTAATTCGGACGGAGGCTATGGCTACACCTTC CASSNSDGGYGYTF
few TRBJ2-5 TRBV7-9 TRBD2 TGTGCCAGCAGTCACTTACTAGCGTGGGAGACCCAGTACTTC CASSHLLAWETQYF
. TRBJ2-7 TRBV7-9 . TGTGCCAGCAGCCCTTCCGGGCCTCTTACGGACGAGCAGTACTTC CASSPSGPLTDEQYF
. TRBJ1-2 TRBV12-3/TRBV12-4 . TGTGCCAGCAATATCTACCGGGAAGGGAACTATGGCTACACCTTC CASNIYREGNYGYTF
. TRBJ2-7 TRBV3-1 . TGTGCCAGCAGATCGGACAACTCCTACGAGCAGTACTTC CASRSDNSYEQYF
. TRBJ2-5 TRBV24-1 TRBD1 TGTGCCACCAGTGCCTCGACAGGGGGCTTGGAGACCCAGTACTTC CATSASTGGLETQYF
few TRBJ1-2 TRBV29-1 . TGCAGCGTTGATAATGGGGCGGGCTACACCTTC CSVDNGAGYTF
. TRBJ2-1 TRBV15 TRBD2 TGTGCCACCAGCAGATCCCCCTATGGAGCGGGGGATCGCAATGAGCAGTTCTTC CATSRSPYGAGDRNEQFF
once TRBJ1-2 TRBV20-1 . TGCAGGGCAGCGTCATGGGGGGACTATGGCTACACCTTC CRAASWGDYGYTF
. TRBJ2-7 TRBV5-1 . TGCGCCAGCAGCTCTGTAATATTAGACGGAGACTACGAGCAGTACTTC CASSSVILDGDYEQYF
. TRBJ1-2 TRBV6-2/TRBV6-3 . TGTGCCAGCAGTAGGCCCCCGAACTATGGCTACACCTTC CASSRPPNYGYTF
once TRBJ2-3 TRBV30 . TGTGCCTGGAACCCTTACACTAGCTTTGGGGGAGATACGCAGTATTTT CAWNPYTSFGGDTQYF
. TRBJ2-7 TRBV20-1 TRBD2 TGCAGTGCTGAAGGACTAGCGGGAGGTCTGTCGGTCGAGCAGTACTTC CSAEGLAGGLSVEQYF
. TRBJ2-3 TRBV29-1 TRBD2 TGCAGCGCGAACGGACTAGCGGGGGGATCAGATACGCAGTATTTT CSANGLAGGSDTQYF
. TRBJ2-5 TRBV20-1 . TGCAGTGCTCCCAGGGTTGGTAAAGAGACCCAGTACTTC CSAPRVGKETQYF
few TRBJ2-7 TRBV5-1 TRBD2 TGCGCCAGCAGCTTGCCTAGCGGCGAGCAGTACTTC CASSLPSGEQYF
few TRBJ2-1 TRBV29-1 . TGCAGCGTTGCCCGTGACAATGAGCAGTTCTTC CSVARDNEQFF
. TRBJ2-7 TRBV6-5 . TGTGCCAGCAGTACCCCGGGACACTCCTACGAGCAGTACTTC CASSTPGHSYEQYF
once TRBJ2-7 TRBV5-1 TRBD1 TGCGCCAGCAGATGTGGACAGGGGGCCTCCGAGCAGTACTTC CASRCGQGASEQYF
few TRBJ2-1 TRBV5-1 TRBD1 TGCGCCAGCAGCAGAACCGGGACAGACAACAATGAGCAGTTCTTC CASSRTGTDNNEQFF
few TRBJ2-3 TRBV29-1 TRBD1 TGCAGCGTTGACTGGCAGGGGGCAGATACGCAGTATTTT CSVDWQGADTQYF
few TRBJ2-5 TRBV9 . TGTGCCAGCAGCAAGACAGAGACCCAGTACTTC CASSKTETQYF
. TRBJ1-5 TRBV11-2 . TGTGCCAGCAGCTTAGATTTAAGGGGGCCCCAGCATTTT CASSLDLRGPQHF
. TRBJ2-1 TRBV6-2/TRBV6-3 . TGTGCCAGCAATCACGGGGGCCACTACAATGAGCAGTTCTTC CASNHGGHYNEQFF
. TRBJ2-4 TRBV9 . TGTGCCAGCAGCGACTGGACTCCGCAGTGGGCTCAGGCCAAAAACATTCAGTACTTC CASSDWTPQWAQAKNIQYF
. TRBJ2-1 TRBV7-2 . TGTGCCAGCAGCCAGAGCAATGAGCAGTTCTTC CASSQSNEQFF
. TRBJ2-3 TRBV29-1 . TGCAGCGTTGAGGCGGGGTACACAGATACGCAGTATTTT CSVEAGYTDTQYF